The 28 T cell receptor beta chains below all came from one sample that was sequenced in a study of T cells after yellow fever vaccination. TCRdb processed the 5' RACE reads anew with MiXCR; each CDR3 protein has one entry. The sample lists about 430,000 distinct CDR3 sequences, under 20% occurring once. Material: PBMCs, obtained before the yellow fever booster vaccination. These receptor sequences come from a man younger than 30 who received the YFV17D yellow fever vaccine.

The chain employs TRBV20-1 and TRBJ2-3; tentatively, D is TRBD2 (6 bases). The germline CDR1 and CDR2 sequences are DFQATT and SNEGSKA (reference sequence). The CDR3 length is 13 residues. V was cut by 3 bases and J by 4 bases, with 11 bases left in between. This CDR3 is CSASGRRADTQYF. DNA of the CDR3: TGCAGTGCTAGCGGGCGGAGGGCAGATACGCAGTATTTT.

This clonotype has more than one count but fewer than ten. Sequence at one end of the junction differs from germline and may be a read error. The CDR3 sequence is CASSLNQGGGQETQYF. CDR3 nucleotides: TGTGCCAGCAGTTTAAACCAGGGGGGAGGTCAAGAGACCCAGTACTTC. The chain recombines TRBV7-3 with TRBJ2-5; possible D gene TRBD1, 7 bases. The CDR3 has 16 residues. Germline V lookup: CDR1 SGHTA, CDR2 FQGTGA.

This chain uses TRBV5-1 with TRBJ1-2, with D uncertain. Per germline, CDR1 SGHRS and CDR2 YFSETQ. V was pared by 4 bases and J by 5 bases, with 15 bases between. The CDR3 loop spans 14 amino acids. CDR3 in amino acids: CASSPLRGGYGYTF. The CDR3 DNA reads as TGCGCCAGCAGCCCACTCAGAGGAGGGTATGGCTACACCTTC.

This chain links TRBV10-3 with TRBJ1-5; TRBD1 might be the D (6 bases). The germline V and J ends were trimmed by 6 bases and 1 base, with 13 bases remaining between them. CDR3 length equals 15 residues. The germline V gene encodes CDR1 ENHRY and CDR2 SYGVKD. The CDR3 DNA follows: TGTGCCATCAGACCGACAGGAGCAAGCAATCAGCCCCAGCATTTT. Translating gives CAIRPTGASNQPQHF.

The table lists this clonotype with many counts. The V and J genes are TRBV13 and TRBJ2-2; the D gene is possibly TRBD1 (6 bases). The CDR3 totals 16 residues. V lost 5 bases to trimming and J lost 5 bases, with 18 bases between them. Germline V gene data show CDR1 as PRHDT and CDR2 as FYEKMQ (reference sequence). CDR3 sequence reads: CASSRGRGLTTGELFF. CDR3 coding DNA: TGTGCCAGCAGCCGGGGAAGGGGGTTAACAACCGGGGAGCTGTTTTTT.

This chain uses TRBV7-9 with TRBJ2-2, with 12 nucleotides matching TRBD1. Trimming at V came to 4 bases and at J to 3 bases, leaving 12 bases not matched to a gene. The CDR3 totals 19 residues. Germline CDR1 SEHNR, CDR2 FQNEAQ (reference sequence). The CDR3 is CASSSTSGQGALHTGELFF. The CDR3 DNA reads TGTGCCAGCAGCTCAACCTCGGGACAGGGGGCCCTTCACACCGGGGAGCTGTTTTTT.

This chain joins TRBV5-1 and TRBJ2-7; tentatively, D is TRBD1 (6 bases). The CDR3 runs 15 residues. V lost 1 base and J 3 bases, leaving 14 bases between the germline ends. Germline V CDR1 and CDR2: SGHRS, YFSETQ. DNA of the CDR3: TGCGCCAGCAGCTTGCTATGGGGGCCTGGCTACGAGCAGTACTTC. As protein: CASSLLWGPGYEQYF.

This clonotype was found many times. The chain recombines TRBV3-1 with TRBJ2-2, with D perhaps TRBD2 (6 bases). V was shortened by 1 base and J by 6 bases, with 6 bases between the two germline ends. The CDR3 contains 13 residues. Germline values: CDR1 LGHDT, CDR2 YNNKEL (reference sequence). For the CDR3, the DNA is TGTGCCAGCAGCCAAGGGGAGGCCGGGGAGCTGTTTTTT. Translating it yields CASSQGEAGELFF.

The chain joins TRBV4-2 to TRBJ2-3; 14 bases match TRBD2. Per the germline V gene, CDR1 is LGHNA and CDR2 is YNFKEQ. Trimming removed 3 bases from V and 1 base from J; junction bases left unmatched: 6. The CDR3 is 18 amino acids. The CDR3 region is CASSQATSGGAGTDTQYF. DNA of the CDR3: TGTGCCAGCAGCCAGGCGACTAGCGGGGGGGCTGGCACAGATACGCAGTATTTT.

This clonotype was counted a single time. The chain is built from TRBV4-1 and TRBJ2-7; TRBD1 is a possible D gene (6 bases). The CDR3 totals 14 residues. Germline lookup yields CDR1 MGHRA and CDR2 YSYEKL. The V gene lost 0 bases and the J gene lost 3 bases, with 9 bases spanning the gap. The CDR3 here is CASSQDQGIYEQYF. In DNA, the CDR3 is TGCGCCAGCAGCCAAGATCAGGGGATCTACGAGCAGTACTTC.

This clonotype has just a few counts. The chain combines TRBV5-1 with TRBJ2-7; the D gene is possibly TRBD1 (6 bases). Germline CDR1 is SGHRS and CDR2 is YFSETQ. The CDR3 has 15 amino acids. Trimming took 1 base from V and 3 from J, leaving 14 bases between them. The CDR3 nucleotides read TGCGCCAGCAGCTTGTCTCCAGGGGAAGTCTACGAGCAGTACTTC. As protein: CASSLSPGEVYEQYF.

The V gene is TRBV20-1, the J gene TRBJ2-3; TRBD2 aligns across 12 bases. Germline CDR1 DFQATT, CDR2 SNEGSKA (reference sequence). V shed 6 bases, J shed 1 base, and the junction held 5 bases outside the gene matches. The CDR3 runs to 15 residues. CDR3 sequence reads: CSAPLAGGGTDTQYF. CDR3 in DNA: TGCAGTGCACCACTAGCGGGGGGAGGCACAGATACGCAGTATTTT.

The chain combines TRBV7-2 with TRBJ2-3; D is undetermined. Germline-derived CDR1 and CDR2 are SGHTA and FQGNSA. The CDR3 runs to 16 residues. Trimming removed 4 bases from V and 1 base from J, with 15 bases in between. The CDR3 DNA reads TGTGCCAGCAGCTCCAGGCCGACCCGGGGCACAGATACGCAGTATTTT. It specifies CASSSRPTRGTDTQYF.

A few counts support this clonotype. The rearrangement links TRBV28 to TRBJ1-1; D call uncertain. Trimming took off 6 bases at V and 7 bases at J, with 18 bases between the two ends. The CDR3 consists of 14 residues. Germline V gene lookup returns CDR1 MDHEN and CDR2 SYDVKM. CDR3: CASSPTGTLNEAFF. The CDR3 coding sequence is TGTGCCAGCAGCCCGACGGGTACACTAAATGAAGCTTTCTTT. Full variable domain (outside the CDR3, taken from reference TRBV28 and TRBJ1-1): DVKVTQSSRYLVKRTGEKVFLECVQDMDHENMFWYRQDPGLGLRLIYFSYDVKMKEKGDIPEGYSVSREKKERFSLILESASTNQTSMYLCASSPTGTLNEAFFGQGTRLTVV.

The V call is TRBV7-6, the J call TRBJ2-2; 11 bases map to TRBD1. Unmatched junction bases numbered 7, after V lost 8 bases and J lost 5 bases. Germline loops: CDR1 SGHVS, CDR2 FNYEAQ. The CDR3 has 15 amino acids. The CDR3 DNA follows: TGTGCCAGCGCTCGGACAGGGGGCGCGACCGGGGAGCTGTTTTTT. Translating it yields CASARTGGATGELFF.

This clonotype was found a few times. The V call is TRBV7-2, the J call TRBJ1-6; 8 nucleotides match TRBD1. The CDR3 contains 18 residues. The V and J ends lost 5 bases and 7 bases, in that order; junction bases with no gene match: 16. Germline CDR1 reads SGHTA; CDR2 reads FQGNSA. The CDR3 is CASSPRTGWGTLNSPLHF. In DNA, the CDR3 is TGTGCCAGCAGCCCCCGGACAGGGTGGGGGACTTTGAATTCACCCCTCCACTTT.

The chain has TRBV7-6 and TRBJ2-1; 11 nucleotides agree with TRBD1. CDR1 and CDR2 (germline): SGHVS, FNYEAQ. This CDR3 comprises 15 residues. The trim removed 3 bases at V and 4 bases at J, leaving 2 bases unmatched. The CDR3 DNA is TGTGCCAGCAGCTTTGGGACAGGGGGGTACAATGAGCAGTTCTTC. It encodes CASSFGTGGYNEQFF.

The chain couples TRBV7-2 to TRBJ2-3; 10 positions match TRBD1. The J segment lost 2 bases and the V segment lost 5 bases, leaving 13 bases of the junction unmatched. This CDR3 comprises 18 residues. Germline V lookup: CDR1 SGHTA, CDR2 FQGNSA. The CDR3 DNA reads as TGTGCCAGCAGCCTACGCGACCCGGGACAGGGGCTCACAGATACGCAGTATTTT. It specifies CASSLRDPGQGLTDTQYF.

In its sample, this clonotype was seen a few times. This chain connects TRBV5-1 to TRBJ2-5; D is tentatively TRBD1 or TRBD2 (6 bases each). V gave up 2 bases and J gave up 7 bases, with 12 bases separating them. The CDR3 contains 13 residues. Germline V gene data show CDR1 as SGHRS and CDR2 as YFSETQ. As DNA, the CDR3 is TGCGCCAGCAGCTTTGGGGGGCCGGGGACCCAGTACTTC. Encoded protein: CASSFGGPGTQYF.

The V gene is TRBV2, the J gene TRBJ2-7; D gene ambiguous. Per the germline V gene, CDR1 is SNHLY and CDR2 is FYNNEI. Deletions cut 4 bases from V and 6 bases from J, with 4 bases between. The CDR3 is 10 amino acids. CDR3 loop: CASSAREQYF. DNA for the CDR3: TGTGCCAGCAGTGCCCGCGAGCAGTACTTC.

This clonotype was detected only once. The CDR3 reads CASSSTLAVEQYV. The CDR3 DNA is TGTGCCAGCAGCTCCACACTAGCAGTCGAGCAGTACGTC. The gene calls are TRBV7-9 and TRBJ2-7, with a tentative D call TRBD2 (6 bases). Trimming took 4 bases from V and 6 from J, leaving 13 bases between them. Germline CDR1 and CDR2: SEHNR and FQNEAQ (reference sequence). The CDR3 consists of 13 residues.

A few counts support this clonotype. The V call is TRBV29-1, the J call TRBJ2-7; tentatively, D is TRBD2 (5 bases). Germline V gives CDR1 SQVTM, CDR2 ANQGSEA. The CDR3 loop spans 13 amino acids. Trimming left V 1 base short and J 5 bases short, with 12 bases between. CDR3 loop: CSVEVVSADEQYF. CDR3 nucleotide sequence: TGCAGCGTTGAAGTGGTTAGCGCGGACGAGCAGTACTTC.

The chain employs TRBV5-6 and TRBJ2-1, with D tentatively TRBD2 (6 bases). CDR1 and CDR2 from the germline V gene are SGHDT and YYEEEE. The CDR3 has 12 amino acids. Trimming left V 3 bases short and J 10 bases short, with 11 bases between. CDR3 protein: CASSSMRGEQFF. Here the CDR3 DNA reads TGTGCCAGCAGCTCTATGCGGGGCGAGCAGTTCTTC.

Only a few counts were recorded for this clonotype. This chain links TRBV7-2 with TRBJ1-3; D is uncertain. Germline CDR1 reads SGHTA; CDR2 reads FQGNSA. V lost 3 bases to trimming and J lost 3 bases, with 3 bases between them. The CDR3 runs 12 residues. The DNA for the CDR3 is TGTGCCAGCAGCTTCGTTGGAAACACCATATATTTT. It is translated as CASSFVGNTIYF.

This chain uses TRBV7-9 with TRBJ2-1, with 9 bases aligning to TRBD2. The ends lost 6 bases at V and 1 base at J; junction bases unmatched: 10. The CDR3 totals 17 residues. CDR1 and CDR2 from the germline V gene are SEHNR and FQNEAQ (reference sequence). This chain's CDR3 is CASSSSLAGTSYNEQFF. In DNA, the CDR3 is TGTGCCAGCAGTTCCAGTCTAGCGGGGACTTCCTACAATGAGCAGTTCTTC.

This clonotype was seen a few times. The genes are TRBV20-1 and TRBJ2-3; D is unclear. Trimming shortened V by 3 bases and J by 2 bases, and 12 bases separated the two germline ends. Per the germline V gene, CDR1 is DFQATT and CDR2 is SNEGSKA (reference sequence). This CDR3 contains 14 residues. The chain's CDR3 is CSASIGANTDTQYF. CDR3 nucleotides: TGCAGTGCTAGTATTGGAGCGAACACAGATACGCAGTATTTT.

This clonotype was detected only once. The chain links TRBV6-2 or TRBV6-3 to TRBJ2-1; D possibly corresponds to TRBD2 (6 bases). Germline CDR1 MNHEY, CDR2 SVGEGT. The length of the CDR3 is 14 residues. The V and J ends lost 2 bases and 6 bases respectively, with 11 bases between them. The CDR3 nucleotides are TGTGCCAGCAGTTACCTGGAGGGACGCAATGAGCAGTTCTTC. As protein: CASSYLEGRNEQFF.

The V call is TRBV29-1, the J call TRBJ2-3, with TRBD1 matching over 8 bases. CDR3 length: 13 amino acids. V was clipped by 3 bases and J by 5 bases; unmatched bases: 4. Germline values: CDR1 SQVTM, CDR2 ANQGSEA. CDR3 nucleotide sequence: TGCAGCGTTGACAGGGGGCGAGGAGATACGCAGTATTTT. It translates to CSVDRGRGDTQYF.